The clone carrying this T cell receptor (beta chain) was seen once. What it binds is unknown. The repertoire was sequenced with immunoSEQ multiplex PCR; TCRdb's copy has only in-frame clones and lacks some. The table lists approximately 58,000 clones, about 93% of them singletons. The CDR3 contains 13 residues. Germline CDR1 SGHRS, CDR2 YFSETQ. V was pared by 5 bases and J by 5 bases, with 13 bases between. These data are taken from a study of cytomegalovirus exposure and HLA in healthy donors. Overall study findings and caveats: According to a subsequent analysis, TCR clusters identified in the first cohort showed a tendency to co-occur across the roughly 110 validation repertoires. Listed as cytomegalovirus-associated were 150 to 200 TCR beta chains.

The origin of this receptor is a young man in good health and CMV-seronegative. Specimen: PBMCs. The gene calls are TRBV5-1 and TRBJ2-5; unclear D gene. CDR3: CASSLLLRETQYF. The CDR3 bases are TGCGCCAGCAGTCTCCTCCTTCGGGAGACCCAGTACTTC.